Each of the 5 T cell receptor beta chains below was sequenced from the same sample in a study of blood T cells in healthy people across ages. Combining a sample-barcoded 5' primer with a J-beta primer mix, a second PCR ran for roughly 6 to 11 cycles. MiXCR, run by TCRdb on the 5' RACE reads, gives a single entry per CDR3 protein. This table holds 1.5 million to 2 million distinct CDR3 sequences, about 49% found once. Specimen: blood. All receptors come from a woman aged 40 to 55 in good health.

This sequence joins TRBV10-3 and TRBJ2-4, with D possibly TRBD1 on 5 matching bases. Germline values: CDR1 ENHRY, CDR2 SYGVKD. The CDR3 has 16 residues. Trimming removed 5 bases from V and 0 bases from J, with 14 bases in between. CDR3 in DNA: TGTGCCATCAGTAACTCAGGGTCACTAGCCAAAAACATTCAGTACTTC. Amino acids: CAISNSGSLAKNIQYF.

This clonotype was recorded a few times. The chain employs TRBV6-5 and TRBJ2-3; D perhaps matches TRBD2 (6 bases). Germline values: CDR1 MNHEY, CDR2 SVGAGI. CDR3 length equals 13 residues. Trimming pared 10 bases from V and 0 bases from J, leaving 11 bases between. The CDR3 region has the DNA TGTGCCACCGCCGGGACTAGCACAGATACGCAGTATTTT. As protein: CATAGTSTDTQYF.

This clonotype was detected only a few times. The chain recombines TRBV29-1 with TRBJ1-1; D not resolved. The CDR3 runs to 11 residues. V dropped 4 bases and J dropped 0 bases, with 3 bases sitting between them. The germline gives CDR1 SQVTM, CDR2 ANQGSEA. CDR3 region: CSVVMNTEAFF. The CDR3 DNA reads as TGCAGCGTTGTAATGAACACTGAAGCTTTCTTT.

The gene calls are TRBV25-1 and TRBJ1-1, with 7 bases fitting TRBD1. Germline V gene lookup returns CDR1 MGHDK and CDR2 SYGVNS. The CDR3 spans 16 residues. V was clipped by 2 bases and J by 1 base; unmatched bases: 7. The CDR3 DNA reads as TGTGCCAGCAGTGAAGGGGGGAGGGGGCCGAACACTGAAGCTTTCTTT. It codes for CASSEGGRGPNTEAFF.

This rearrangement joins TRBV20-1 to TRBJ1-2; unclear D gene. V was pared by 0 bases and J by 4 bases, with 15 bases between. Germline V gives CDR1 DFQATT, CDR2 SNEGSKA (reference sequence). The CDR3 runs to 15 residues. The CDR3: CSAREEGSKSYGYTF. The CDR3 DNA reads TGCAGTGCTAGAGAGGAGGGTTCGAAAAGCTATGGCTACACCTTC.